This T cell receptor (beta chain) stems from a study of spatial heterogeneity in lung cancer. The overall study: A unique TCR and UMI combination showed up more than ten times in raw reads, on average.

Time point defined: sample taken at primary tumor resection. Tumor, nontumor lung or frozen PBMC supplied whole RNA, sequenced without sorting. This clonotype occurred many times. J was trimmed by 5 bases and V by 5 bases; bases with no gene match: 6. CDR1 and CDR2 from the germline V gene are SEHNR and FQNEAQ (reference sequence). The CDR3 runs to 14 residues. Single TCR cDNA molecules each had their own unique molecular identifier. MiXCR was run by TCRdb on the 5' RACE reads, yielding one entry per CDR3 protein. This table has tens of thousands of distinct CDR3 sequences, roughly 4.5% appearing once.

This clonotype was sampled from a male donor with early-stage non-small cell lung cancer. J is TRBJ1-1 and V is TRBV7-9, with 9 bases fitting TRBD1. The source was PBMCs, collected at surgery. The CDR3 loop reads CASSPGTGRTEAFF. Here the CDR3 DNA reads TGTGCCAGCAGCCCCGGGACAGGGAGGACTGAAGCTTTCTTT.